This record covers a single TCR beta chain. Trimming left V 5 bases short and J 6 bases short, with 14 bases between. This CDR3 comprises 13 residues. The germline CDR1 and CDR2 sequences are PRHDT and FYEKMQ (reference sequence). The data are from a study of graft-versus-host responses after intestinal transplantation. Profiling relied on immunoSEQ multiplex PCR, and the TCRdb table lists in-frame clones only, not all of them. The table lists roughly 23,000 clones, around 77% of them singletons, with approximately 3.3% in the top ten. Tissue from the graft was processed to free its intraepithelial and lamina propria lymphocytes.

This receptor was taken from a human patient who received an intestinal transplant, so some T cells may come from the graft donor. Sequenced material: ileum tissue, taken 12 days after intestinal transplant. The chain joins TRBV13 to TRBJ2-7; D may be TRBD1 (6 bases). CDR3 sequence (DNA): TGTGCCAGCAGCCGCACACTCAGGGGCGAGCAGTACTTC. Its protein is CASSRTLRGEQYF.